The sequence of this TCR beta chain was determined in a study of shared clonotypes between healthy human individuals. Study results and limitations: Estimated richness values were generally larger in naive subsets than in memory subsets.

Some clones are missing from TCRdb's copy, which holds only in-frame ones; the method was immunoSEQ multiplex PCR. The sample carries just over 2,000,000 clones, around 96% recorded once. Naive CD8 cells comprised CD45RO-negative, CCR7-positively selected cells, excluding terminally differentiated effector memory CD45RA+ cells. CDR3 length: 16 amino acids. Germline loops: CDR1 SGHNT, CDR2 YYREEE (reference sequence). V shed 0 bases and J 2 bases; nucleotides not matched to a gene: 5. About this clone itself: Its antigen is unknown.

The sequenced material came from naive CD8+ T cells sorted from blood. This TCR was sampled from a young man in good health. This chain uses TRBV5-4 with TRBJ1-1; 9 nucleotides match TRBD1. CDR3 DNA: TGTGCCAGCAGCTTGGCCAGGGACAGGGCCAACACTGAAGCTTTCTTT. It is translated as CASSLARDRANTEAFF.